A single sample is the source of the 27 T cell receptor beta chains below, sequenced in a study of T cell changes during pregnancy in multiple sclerosis. Measured with immunoSEQ multiplex PCR; TCRdb has only the in-frame clones, and not every one. The repertoire holds 60,000 to 90,000 clones, with around 91% as singletons. The sequenced sample was peripheral blood, obtained before pregnancy. These receptors were taken from a female donor with multiple sclerosis, enrolled in a pregnancy study.

This chain uses TRBV7-3 with TRBJ2-5, with unresolved D. CDR3 length: 13 residues. V lost 2 bases to trimming and J lost 4 bases, with 8 bases between them. Germline V gene data show CDR1 as SGHTA and CDR2 as FQGTGA. The CDR3 DNA is TGTGCCAGCAGCTTATCGTTCGGAGAGACCCAGTACTTC. It is translated as CASSLSFGETQYF.

The J gene is TRBJ2-4, the V gene TRBV18, with TRBD1 matching over 7 bases. CDR3 size: 12 residues. V lost 5 bases, J lost 6 bases, and 1 base stayed unmatched. CDR1 and CDR2 (germline): KGHSH, LQKENI. The CDR3: CASSWDRNIQYF. CDR3 bases: TGTGCCAGCTCATGGGACAGAAACATTCAGTACTTC.

The chain links TRBV19 to TRBJ2-2; tentatively, D is TRBD1 (6 bases). Trimming removed 2 bases from V and 0 bases from J, with 16 bases in between. CDR3 length: 18 residues. The germline V gene has CDR1 LNHDA and CDR2 SQIVND (reference sequence). DNA for the CDR3: TGTGCCAGTAGTATACCAGCGTTCTGGGACACGAACACCGGGGAGCTGTTTTTT. It yields the protein CASSIPAFWDTNTGELFF.

The chain has TRBV5-1 and TRBJ1-1; D uncertain. The CDR3 sequence is 13 residues long. Trimming removed 0 bases from V and 5 bases from J, with 8 bases in between. Germline V gene lookup returns CDR1 SGHRS and CDR2 YFSETQ. CDR3 coding DNA: TGCGCCAGCAGCTTGGTCCTAGGAACTGAAGCTTTCTTT. Its translation is CASSLVLGTEAFF. The full variable domain, in which reference TRBV5-1 and TRBJ1-1 provide the parts outside the CDR3, is KAGVTQTPRYLIKTRGQQVTLSCSPISGHRSVSWYQQTPGQGLQFLFEYFSETQRNKGNFPGRFSGRQFSNSRSEMNVSTLELGDSALYLCASSLVLGTEAFFGQGTRLTVV.

This chain uses TRBV5-5 with TRBJ2-5, with 9 bases aligning to TRBD1. V lost 5 bases and J lost 4; bases outside the gene matches: 12. CDR3 size: 16 residues. Germline CDR1 is SGHKS and CDR2 is YYEKEE (reference sequence). The CDR3 spells CASRFAPDRGVETQYF. The CDR3 bases are TGTGCCAGCAGATTCGCGCCAGACAGGGGGGTAGAGACCCAGTACTTC. The full variable domain, in which reference TRBV5-5 and TRBJ2-5 provide the parts outside the CDR3, is DAGVTQSPTHLIKTRGQQVTLRCSPISGHKSVSWYQQVLGQGPQFIFQYYEKEERGRGNFPDRFSARQFPNYSSELNVNALLLGDSALYLCASRFAPDRGVETQYFGPGTRLLVL.

V and J are TRBV5-1 and TRBJ2-5, with a possible D match to TRBD2 (6 bases). The V end lost 3 bases, the J end lost 0 bases, and 9 bases lay between the germline ends. The CDR3 covers 14 residues. CDR1 is SGHRS and CDR2 is YFSETQ in the germline V gene. The CDR3 bases are TGCGCCAGCAGCTATTTAGCGGACCAAGAGACCCAGTACTTC. Encoded protein: CASSYLADQETQYF.

The rearrangement joins TRBV6-5 to TRBJ1-1, with 10 bases lining up with TRBD1. Germline V gene sequence: CDR1 MNHEY, CDR2 SVGAGI. The CDR3 spans 14 residues. V was pared by 6 bases and J by 3 bases, with 4 bases of the junction left unmatched. CDR3 coding DNA: TGTGCCAGCAGCCCGGACAGGGGGTACACTGAAGCTTTCTTT. This sequence encodes CASSPDRGYTEAFF.

CDR3 region: CASSLTRGASTDTQYF. The CDR3 DNA reads TGTGCCAGCAGCCTCACCCGGGGGGCAAGCACAGATACGCAGTATTTT. This chain links TRBV13 with TRBJ2-3; D might be TRBD2 (7 bases). CDR1 PRHDT and CDR2 FYEKMQ come from the germline V gene (reference sequence). Trimming took off 5 bases at V and 0 bases at J, with 15 bases between the two ends. The CDR3 is 16 amino acids.

This chain connects TRBV27 to TRBJ2-7, with D maybe TRBD2 (5 bases). Germline V CDR1 and CDR2: MNHEY, SMNVEV (reference sequence). There are 18 residues in the CDR3. Trimming cost V 3 bases and J 1 base, with 22 bases left between them. The CDR3 sequence: CASSFLADPQDASYEQYF. DNA of the CDR3: TGTGCCAGCAGTTTTCTAGCCGATCCCCAGGACGCATCCTACGAGCAGTACTTC.

This clone appeared a few times. The chain employs TRBV18 and TRBJ1-2, with D possibly TRBD1 on 5 matching bases. The CDR3 covers 17 residues. Trimming stripped 0 bases from V and 5 bases from J, with 19 bases between. CDR1 KGHSH and CDR2 LQKENI come from the germline V gene. The CDR3 sequence is CASSPPPQAYGGYGYTF. CDR3 nucleotides: TGTGCCAGCTCACCACCACCACAGGCCTACGGAGGGTATGGCTACACCTTC.

The V and J genes are TRBV5-6 and TRBJ2-5; possibly TRBD2 for D (5 bases). Germline V gene data show CDR1 as SGHDT and CDR2 as YYEEEE. The CDR3 is made up of 17 amino acids. Trimming removed 2 bases from V and 2 bases from J, with 19 bases in between. As DNA, the CDR3 is TGTGCCAGCAGCTTAGGGTACTGGGGAGTCGGTCAAGAGACCCAGTACTTC. It codes for CASSLGYWGVGQETQYF.

The CDR3, as DNA: TGTGCCAGCAGCAAGTCTGGGGACTTTGGCTACACCTTC. This sequence encodes CASSKSGDFGYTF. This rearrangement joins TRBV21-1 to TRBJ1-2. TRBV21-1 has pseudogene status. The CDR3 has 13 residues.

This CDR3 is CASSQGPGGLLTGNTIYF. Here the CDR3 DNA reads TGCGCCAGCAGCCAGGGACCAGGGGGCTTATTAACGGGAAACACCATATATTTT. This chain links TRBV4-1 with TRBJ1-3, with 8 bases matching TRBD1. CDR1 MGHRA and CDR2 YSYEKL come from the germline V gene. The CDR3 has 18 amino acids. Losses at the gene ends were 3 bases for V and 4 bases for J; bases not matched to a gene: 14.

The chain links TRBV5-6 to TRBJ2-3; TRBD2 aligns across 8 bases. Germline assignment: CDR1 SGHDT and CDR2 YYEEEE. Trimming took 4 bases from V and 3 from J; bases not matched to a gene: 7. The CDR3 has 15 residues. CDR3 protein: CASSPYGGATDTQYF. The DNA of the CDR3 is TGTGCCAGCAGCCCCTACGGGGGGGCGACAGATACGCAGTATTTT.

CDR3 coding DNA: TGCGCCAGCAGCAGGACAGTGTACCAAGAGACCCAGTACTTC. This encodes CASSRTVYQETQYF. This sequence joins TRBV5-1 and TRBJ2-5; a possible D gene is TRBD1 (6 bases). Germline V CDR1 and CDR2: SGHRS, YFSETQ. Deletions cut 4 bases from V and 0 bases from J, with 10 bases between. The CDR3 runs to 14 residues.

This rearrangement joins TRBV28 to TRBJ1-3, with no clear D. CDR1 MDHEN and CDR2 SYDVKM come from the germline V gene. Trimming removed 8 bases at V and 0 bases at J, with 11 bases between. The CDR3 contains 14 residues. Here the CDR3 DNA reads TGTGCCAGCGCCCCTTTCTACTCTGGAAACACCATATATTTT. Protein: CASAPFYSGNTIYF. The full variable domain, its missing parts supplied by reference TRBV28 and TRBJ1-3, is DVKVTQSSRYLVKRTGEKVFLECVQDMDHENMFWYRQDPGLGLRLIYFSYDVKMKEKGDIPEGYSVSREKKERFSLILESASTNQTSMYLCASAPFYSGNTIYFGEGSWLTVV.

The chain recombines TRBV2 with TRBJ2-3, with D perhaps TRBD2 (5 bases). V lost 11 bases to trimming and J lost 2 bases, with 17 bases between them. The CDR3 has 14 amino acids. Germline CDR1 reads SNHLY; CDR2 reads FYNNEI. CDR3 protein: CAGNRDTYTDTQYF. CDR3 nucleotides: TGTGCCGGCAACCGGGATACCTACACAGATACGCAGTATTTT.

The chain joins TRBV5-1 to TRBJ2-3, with 11 bases identical to TRBD2. V lost 3 bases and J lost 0; bases outside the gene matches: 3. The CDR3 runs 16 residues. The germline gives CDR1 SGHRS, CDR2 YFSETQ. In DNA form, the CDR3 reads TGCGCCAGCAGCTACCTAGCGGGGGGAAGCACAGATACGCAGTATTTT. Translating gives CASSYLAGGSTDTQYF.

The chain has TRBV7-3 and TRBJ2-3; TRBD1 matches at 7 bases. Trimming took 5 bases from V and 3 from J; bases not matched to a gene: 5. The CDR3 loop spans 14 amino acids. CDR1 is SGHTA and CDR2 is FQGTGA in the germline V gene. The CDR3 sequence is CASSQGQTTDTQYF. CDR3 sequence (DNA): TGTGCCAGCAGCCAGGGACAGACAACAGATACGCAGTATTTT.

The gene calls are TRBV29-1 and TRBJ2-5; D is possibly TRBD1 (6 bases). V was clipped by 3 bases and J by 7 bases, with 18 bases between them. The CDR3 extends over 14 amino acids. The germline gives CDR1 SQVTM, CDR2 ANQGSEA. CDR3 in DNA: TGCAGCGTTGATTGGGGGCCCGCCCGGGGGACCCAGTACTTC. Translating it yields CSVDWGPARGTQYF.

This clone has just one count. The CDR3 DNA reads as TGTGCCAGCAGCTTAGTCCACGGGGAGCTGTTTTTT. It encodes CASSLVHGELFF. The chain recombines TRBV7-9 with TRBJ2-2; D gene unclear. With 1 base removed from V and 7 bases from J, the gap between germline ends came to 4 bases. The CDR3 runs to 12 residues. Germline CDR1 is SEHNR and CDR2 is FQNEAQ (reference sequence).

The chain has TRBV18 and TRBJ1-2; 10 bases align to TRBD1. Per the germline V gene, CDR1 is KGHSH and CDR2 is LQKENI. V shed 5 bases, J shed 6 bases, and the junction held 6 bases outside the gene matches. The CDR3 is 14 residues long. CDR3 sequence (DNA): TGTGCCAGCTCAACGAGACAGGGGGCGAATGGCTACACCTTC. Its translation is CASSTRQGANGYTF.

This sequence joins TRBV5-1 and TRBJ1-2; no reliable D call. CDR1 is SGHRS and CDR2 is YFSETQ in the germline V gene. Trimming took 0 bases from V and 0 from J, leaving 6 bases between them. This CDR3 has 14 residues. The CDR3 loop is CASSLGGSNYGYTF. The CDR3 DNA follows: TGCGCCAGCAGCTTGGGAGGGTCTAACTATGGCTACACCTTC.

The V call is TRBV9, the J call TRBJ2-1, with 7 positions matching TRBD1. J was trimmed by 2 bases and V by 4 bases; bases with no gene match: 6. Per germline, CDR1 SGDLS and CDR2 YYNGEE. This CDR3 is 15 amino acids long. The CDR3 loop reads CASSPDRVTYNEQFF. The CDR3 DNA sequence: TGTGCCAGCAGCCCAGACAGGGTTACCTACAATGAGCAGTTCTTC.

The chain recombines TRBV5-1 with TRBJ1-5; TRBD1 aligns across 10 bases. The CDR3 runs to 15 residues. Looked up from germline, CDR1 is SGHRS and CDR2 is YFSETQ. V was pared by 4 bases and J by 5 bases, with 6 bases of the junction left unmatched. The CDR3 spells CASSGGTGEDQPQHF. The CDR3 nucleotides read TGCGCCAGCAGCGGAGGGACAGGGGAGGATCAGCCCCAGCATTTT.

This sequence joins TRBV5-1 and TRBJ2-3; D may be TRBD1 (6 bases). The CDR3 has 16 residues. V gave up 4 bases and J gave up 4 bases, with 19 bases separating them. The germline V gene encodes CDR1 SGHRS and CDR2 YFSETQ. DNA of the CDR3: TGCGCCAGCAGCGGATACTGGGACATTTTGGCAGATACGCAGTATTTT. This sequence encodes CASSGYWDILADTQYF.

This chain connects TRBV29-1 to TRBJ2-1; tentatively, D is TRBD1 (7 bases). CDR1 is SQVTM, CDR2 ANQGSEA, per germline. The V and J ends lost 6 bases and 5 bases respectively, with 20 bases between them. CDR3 length equals 15 residues. The CDR3 reads CSVLGRDSLNNEQFF. CDR3 DNA sequence: TGCAGCGTACTTGGGCGGGACAGCCTCAACAATGAGCAGTTCTTC.